A single sample gave rise to the 15 T cell receptor beta chains below, sequenced in a study of OX40 agonist ivuxolimab in advanced cancers. Measured with immunoSEQ multiplex PCR; TCRdb has only the in-frame clones, and not every one. The sample lists 15,000 or so clones, roughly 91% occurring once. The input for sequencing was CD4+ or CD8+ T cells sorted from blood, taken in a trial of the OX40 agonist ivuxolimab. Every receptor here comes from an adult with an advanced solid tumor such as melanoma, head and neck, liver or kidney cancer.

The chain carries TRBV14 and TRBJ2-5; TRBD2 might be the D (6 bases). Looked up from germline, CDR1 is SGHDN and CDR2 is FVKESK. The CDR3 totals 15 residues. Trimming cost V 4 bases and J 1 base, with 13 bases left between them. CDR3 bases: TGTGCCAGCAGCCTCTCGGGACTTGGCCAAGAGACCCAGTACTTC. Protein product: CASSLSGLGQETQYF. Drawing the rest from reference TRBV14 and TRBJ2-5, the complete variable domain is EAGVTQFPSHSVIEKGQTVTLRCDPISGHDNLYWYRRVMGKEIKFLLHFVKESKQDESGMPNNRFLAERTGGTYSTLKVQPAELEDSGVYFCASSLSGLGQETQYFGPGTRLLVL.

This chain uses TRBV29-1 with TRBJ2-4; D remains ambiguous. Trimming took 0 bases from V and 10 from J, leaving 10 bases between them. Germline V gene lookup returns CDR1 SQVTM and CDR2 ANQGSEA. The CDR3 runs 12 residues. CDR3 in amino acids: CSVEEETLIQYF. In DNA form, the CDR3 reads TGCAGCGTTGAAGAGGAAACTCTTATTCAGTACTTC.

The table lists this clone with a count of one. The chain recombines TRBV25-1 with TRBJ2-1; a weak D match, TRBD1 (5 bases). This CDR3 has 16 residues. With 0 bases removed from V and 2 bases from J, the gap between germline ends came to 11 bases. Looked up from germline, CDR1 is MGHDK and CDR2 is SYGVNS. Here the CDR3 reads CASSEYGLGAYNEQFF. The CDR3 bases are TGTGCCAGCAGTGAATATGGGTTAGGGGCCTACAATGAGCAGTTCTTC.

This clone came up a few times. V usage is TRBV30 and J usage is TRBJ1-6; 10 bases fit TRBD1. The CDR3 runs to 14 residues. Germline trimming cut 1 base from V and 10 bases from J; bases unmatched to any gene: 4. CDR1 is GTSNPN and CDR2 is SVGIG in the germline V gene (reference sequence). CDR3 nucleotides: TGTGCCTGGAGTGCCGGGACAGGGGTCTCACCCCTCCACTTT. Protein sequence: CAWSAGTGVSPLHF.

The chain is built from TRBV7-7 and TRBJ2-7, with D uncertain. The CDR3 totals 13 residues. The V end was cut by 1 base, the J end by 2 bases, with 6 bases between. Germline CDR1 and CDR2: SSHAT and FNYEAQ (reference sequence). CDR3 in DNA: TGTGCCAGCAGCTTAGACAGTACCTACGAGCAGTACTTC. Protein sequence: CASSLDSTYEQYF. The whole variable domain, remainder taken from reference TRBV7-7 and TRBJ2-7, is GAGVSQSPRYKVTKRGQDVTLRCDPISSHATLYWYQQALGQGPEFLTYFNYEAQPDKSGLPSDRFSAERPEGSISTLTIQRTEQRDSAMYRCASSLDSTYEQYFGPGTRLTVT.

The genes are TRBV30 and TRBJ1-2; D gene ambiguous. Germline V CDR1 and CDR2: GTSNPN, SVGIG (reference sequence). This CDR3 region has 14 residues. V lost 0 bases and J 1 base, leaving 9 bases between the germline ends. The CDR3 here is CAWSVGSLNYGYTF. The CDR3, as DNA: TGTGCCTGGAGTGTAGGCAGCCTTAACTATGGCTACACCTTC.

V is TRBV6-5 and J is TRBJ2-1; D is undetermined. The CDR3 extends over 13 amino acids. The V and J ends lost 0 bases and 2 bases respectively, with 2 bases between them. Germline V gene sequence: CDR1 MNHEY, CDR2 SVGAGI. CDR3 residues: CASSYSAYNEQFF. In nucleotides, the CDR3 is TGTGCCAGCAGTTACTCGGCCTACAATGAGCAGTTCTTC.

The chain couples TRBV20-1 to TRBJ2-1; 7 bases line up with TRBD2. The CDR3 length is 11 residues. With 6 bases clipped from V and 10 bases from J, the junction kept 6 bases outside the gene matches. CDR1 is DFQATT, CDR2 SNEGSKA, per germline (reference sequence). CDR3 sequence: CSASAGYEQFF. DNA for the CDR3: TGCAGTGCGTCAGCGGGATACGAGCAGTTCTTC.

The chain joins TRBV9 to TRBJ2-5; 7 bases map to TRBD1. This CDR3 spans 15 amino acids. The V and J ends lost 4 bases and 4 bases, in that order; junction bases with no gene match: 10. The germline gives CDR1 SGDLS, CDR2 YYNGEE. This CDR3 is CASSQDDRVGETQYF. Here the CDR3 DNA reads TGTGCCAGCAGCCAAGACGACAGGGTGGGAGAGACCCAGTACTTC.

The chain is built from TRBV6-5 and TRBJ1-1; 7 bases map to TRBD1. V was clipped by 0 bases and J by 0 bases; unmatched bases: 1. CDR1 and CDR2 from the germline V gene are MNHEY and SVGAGI. This CDR3 spans 15 amino acids. CDR3 loop: CASSYSTGMNTEAFF. In nucleotides, the CDR3 is TGTGCCAGCAGTTACTCGACAGGGATGAACACTGAAGCTTTCTTT.

The chain employs TRBV18 and TRBJ2-1, with D perhaps being TRBD1 or TRBD2 (5 bases each). Germline V CDR1 and CDR2: KGHSH, LQKENI. The CDR3 is 13 residues long. Trimming stripped 6 bases from V and 5 bases from J, with 11 bases between. The chain's CDR3 is CASSEGPHNEQFF. CDR3 in DNA: TGTGCCAGCTCCGAGGGACCGCACAATGAGCAGTTCTTC. Full variable domain (remainder filled in from reference TRBV18 and TRBJ2-1): NAGVMQNPRHLVRRRGQEARLRCSPMKGHSHVYWYRQLPEEGLKFMVYLQKENIIDESGMPKERFSAEFPKEGPSILRIQQVVRGDSAAYFCASSEGPHNEQFFGPGTRLTVL.

V and J are TRBV9 and TRBJ2-3; D gene unclear. This CDR3 comprises 15 residues. Germline V lookup: CDR1 SGDLS, CDR2 YYNGEE. Trimming took off 0 bases at V and 0 bases at J, with 8 bases between the two ends. DNA for the CDR3: TGTGCCAGCAGCGTAGTGGGGTCTAGCACAGATACGCAGTATTTT. Translating gives CASSVVGSSTDTQYF.

The chain joins TRBV5-6 to TRBJ1-4, with a weak D call TRBD1 (6 bases). Trimming shortened V by 4 bases and J by 3 bases, and 10 bases separated the two germline ends. The CDR3 runs to 14 residues. From germline, CDR1 is SGHDT and CDR2 YYEEEE. CDR3 sequence reads: CASSRDKSNEKLFF. The CDR3 DNA reads as TGTGCCAGCAGCCGGGACAAATCTAATGAAAAACTGTTTTTT.

The chain has TRBV4-3 and TRBJ2-5; tentative D call: TRBD1 (5 bases). The CDR3 is 14 residues long. Per the germline V gene, CDR1 is LGHNA and CDR2 is YSLEER. V lost 1 base and J lost 4, with 10 bases in between. Here the CDR3 DNA reads TGCGCCAGCAGCCAAGGTGGCAGGGCAGAGACCCAGTACTTC. It translates to CASSQGGRAETQYF.

The chain employs TRBV9 and TRBJ1-2; D may be TRBD1 (6 bases). The V and J ends lost 3 bases and 3 bases respectively, with 18 bases between them. The CDR3 runs to 16 residues. Germline assignment: CDR1 SGDLS and CDR2 YYNGEE. The CDR3 reads CASSAYLLQGYYGYTF. CDR3 in DNA: TGTGCCAGCAGCGCATATCTTTTACAGGGATACTATGGCTACACCTTC.